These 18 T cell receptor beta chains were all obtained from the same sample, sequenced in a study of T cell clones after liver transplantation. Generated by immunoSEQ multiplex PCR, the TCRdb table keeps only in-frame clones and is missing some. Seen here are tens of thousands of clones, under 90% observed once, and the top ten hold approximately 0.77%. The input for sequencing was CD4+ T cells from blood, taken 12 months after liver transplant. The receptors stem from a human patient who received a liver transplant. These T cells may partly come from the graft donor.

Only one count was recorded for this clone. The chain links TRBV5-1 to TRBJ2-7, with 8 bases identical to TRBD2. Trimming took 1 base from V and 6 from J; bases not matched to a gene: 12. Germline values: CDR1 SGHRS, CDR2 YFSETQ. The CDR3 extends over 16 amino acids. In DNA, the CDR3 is TGCGCCAGCAGCTTGAACCCAGCGGGAGTAGGTAGCGAGCAGTACTTC. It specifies CASSLNPAGVGSEQYF.

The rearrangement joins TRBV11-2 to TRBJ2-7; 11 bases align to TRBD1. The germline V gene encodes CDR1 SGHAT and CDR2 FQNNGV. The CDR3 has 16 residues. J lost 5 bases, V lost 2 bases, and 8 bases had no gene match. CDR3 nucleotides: TGTGCCAGCAGCTTATTCCCGGGACAGGGGGAAGACGAGCAGTACTTC. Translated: CASSLFPGQGEDEQYF. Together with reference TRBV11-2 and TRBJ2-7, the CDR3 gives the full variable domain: EAGVAQSPRYKIIEKRQSVAFWCNPISGHATLYWYQQILGQGPKLLIQFQNNGVVDDSQLPKDRFSAERLKGVDSTLKIQPAKLEDSAVYLCASSLFPGQGEDEQYFGPGTRLTVT.

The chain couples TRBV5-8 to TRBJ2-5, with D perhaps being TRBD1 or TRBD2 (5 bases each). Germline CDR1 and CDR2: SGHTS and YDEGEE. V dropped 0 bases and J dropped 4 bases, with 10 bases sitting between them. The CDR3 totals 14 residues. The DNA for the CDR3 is TGTGCCAGCAGCTTGGGGTCAGGGACAGAGACCCAGTACTTC. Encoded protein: CASSLGSGTETQYF.

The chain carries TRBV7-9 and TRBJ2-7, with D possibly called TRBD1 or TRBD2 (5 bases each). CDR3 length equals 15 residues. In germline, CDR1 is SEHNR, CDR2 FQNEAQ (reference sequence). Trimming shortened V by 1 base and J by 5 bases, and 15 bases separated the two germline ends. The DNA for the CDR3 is TGTGCCAGCAGCTTAGTGTCCGGGGCCTGGAACGAGCAGTACTTC. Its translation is CASSLVSGAWNEQYF.

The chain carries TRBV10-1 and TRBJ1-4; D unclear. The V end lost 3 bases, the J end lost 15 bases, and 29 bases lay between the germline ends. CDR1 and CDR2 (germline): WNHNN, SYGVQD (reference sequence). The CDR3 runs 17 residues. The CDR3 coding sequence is TGCGCCAGCAGTGACCCGCTGGGAAACAGATTAATGAAAAGGTTGTTTTTT. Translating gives CASSDPLGNRLMKRLFF.

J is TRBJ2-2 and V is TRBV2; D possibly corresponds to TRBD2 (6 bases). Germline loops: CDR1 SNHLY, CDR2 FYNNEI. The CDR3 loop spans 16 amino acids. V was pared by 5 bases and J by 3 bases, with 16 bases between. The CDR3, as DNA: TGTGCCAGCAGTCACTGGGACTGGAGGGACACCGGGGAGCTGTTTTTT. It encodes CASSHWDWRDTGELFF.

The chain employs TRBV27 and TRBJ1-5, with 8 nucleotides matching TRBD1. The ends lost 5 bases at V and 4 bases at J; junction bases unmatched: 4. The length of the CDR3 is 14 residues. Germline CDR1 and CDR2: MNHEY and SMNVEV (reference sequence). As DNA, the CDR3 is TGTGCCAGCAGTACACAGGGGGGGAATCAGCCCCAGCATTTT. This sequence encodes CASSTQGGNQPQHF.

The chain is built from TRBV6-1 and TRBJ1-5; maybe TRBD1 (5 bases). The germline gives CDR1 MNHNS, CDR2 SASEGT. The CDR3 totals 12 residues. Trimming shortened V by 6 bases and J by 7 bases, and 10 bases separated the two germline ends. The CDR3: CASSRRGQPQHF. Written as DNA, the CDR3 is TGTGCCAGCAGCCGCCGGGGGCAGCCCCAGCATTTT.

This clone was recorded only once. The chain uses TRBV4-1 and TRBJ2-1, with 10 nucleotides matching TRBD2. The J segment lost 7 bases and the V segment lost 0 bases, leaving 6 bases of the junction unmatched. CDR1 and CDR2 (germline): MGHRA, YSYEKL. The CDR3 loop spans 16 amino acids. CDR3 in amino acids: CASSQEGLAGDNEQFF. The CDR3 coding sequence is TGCGCCAGCAGCCAAGAAGGGCTAGCGGGAGATAATGAGCAGTTCTTC.

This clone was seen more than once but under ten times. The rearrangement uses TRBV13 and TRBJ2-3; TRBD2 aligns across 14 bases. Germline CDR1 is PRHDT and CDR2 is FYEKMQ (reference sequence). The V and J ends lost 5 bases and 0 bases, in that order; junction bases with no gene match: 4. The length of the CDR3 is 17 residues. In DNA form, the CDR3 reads TGTGCCAGCAGCGAACGACTAGCGGGAGGGAGCACAGATACGCAGTATTTT. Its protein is CASSERLAGGSTDTQYF.

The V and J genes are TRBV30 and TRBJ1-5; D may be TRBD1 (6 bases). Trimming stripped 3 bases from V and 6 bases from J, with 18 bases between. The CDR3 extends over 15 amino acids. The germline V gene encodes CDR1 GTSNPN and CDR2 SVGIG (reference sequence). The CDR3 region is CAWSRGSGKGQPQHF. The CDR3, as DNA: TGTGCCTGGAGCAGGGGATCCGGGAAAGGTCAGCCCCAGCATTTT.

CDR3 residues: CASSPGPYNEQFF. CDR3 in DNA: TGTGCCAGCAGCCCGGGACCCTACAATGAGCAGTTCTTC. This chain joins TRBV7-6 and TRBJ2-1; D assignment may be TRBD1 or TRBD2 (5 bases each). Germline V gene lookup returns CDR1 SGHVS and CDR2 FNYEAQ. The CDR3 has 13 amino acids. Deletions cut 5 bases from V and 2 bases from J, with 7 bases between. The variable domain in full, completed from reference TRBV7-6 and TRBJ2-1, reads GAGVSQSPRYKVTKRGQDVALRCDPISGHVSLYWYRQALGQGPEFLTYFNYEAQQDKSGLPNDRFSAERPEGSISTLTIQRTEQRDSAMYRCASSPGPYNEQFFGPGTRLTVL.

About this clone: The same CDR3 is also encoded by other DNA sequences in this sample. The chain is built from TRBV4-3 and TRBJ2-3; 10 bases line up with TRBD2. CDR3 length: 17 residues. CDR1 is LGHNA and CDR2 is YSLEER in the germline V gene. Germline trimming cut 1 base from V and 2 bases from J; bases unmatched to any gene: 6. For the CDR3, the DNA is TGCGCCAGCAGCCAAGTCCTAGCGGGAGCCCTCACAGATACGCAGTATTTT. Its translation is CASSQVLAGALTDTQYF.

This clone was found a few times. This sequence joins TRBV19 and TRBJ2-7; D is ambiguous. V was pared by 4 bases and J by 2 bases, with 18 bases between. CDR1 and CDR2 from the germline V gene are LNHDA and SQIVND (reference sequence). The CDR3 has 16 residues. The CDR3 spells CASSRAFSTIPYEQYF. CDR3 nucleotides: TGTGCCAGTAGTAGAGCCTTTAGTACGATCCCCTACGAGCAGTACTTC.

CDR3 in DNA: TGCGCCAGCAGCGCGGGGACAGGGGGCTTTGACTACACCTTC. Its translation: CASSAGTGGFDYTF. The chain has TRBV5-1 and TRBJ1-2; TRBD1 matches at 12 bases. The junction had 8 bases not matched to a gene; V was cut back by 4 bases and J by 10 bases. CDR1 is SGHRS, CDR2 YFSETQ, per germline. CDR3 length equals 14 residues.

In nucleotides, the CDR3 is TGTGCCATCACCCCGGGACAGGGGGCAGGCCAGCCCCAGCATTTT. Residues: CAITPGQGAGQPQHF. The chain recombines TRBV10-3 with TRBJ1-5; 12 positions match TRBD1. CDR1 and CDR2 from the germline V gene are ENHRY and SYGVKD. The CDR3 contains 15 residues. The V and J ends lost 7 bases and 7 bases, in that order; junction bases with no gene match: 8.

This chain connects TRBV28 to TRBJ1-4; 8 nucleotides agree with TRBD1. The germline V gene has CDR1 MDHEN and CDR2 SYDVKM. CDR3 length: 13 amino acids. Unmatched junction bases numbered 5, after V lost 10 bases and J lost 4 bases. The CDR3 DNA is TGTGCCACAAAACAGGGGGATAATGAAAAACTGTTTTTT. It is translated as CATKQGDNEKLFF.

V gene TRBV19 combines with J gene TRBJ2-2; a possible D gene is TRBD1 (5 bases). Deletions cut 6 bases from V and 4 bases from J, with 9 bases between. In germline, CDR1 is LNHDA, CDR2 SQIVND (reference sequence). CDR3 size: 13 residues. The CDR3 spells CASRGRATGELFF. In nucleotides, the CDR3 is TGTGCCAGTAGGGGCAGGGCCACCGGGGAGCTGTTTTTT.